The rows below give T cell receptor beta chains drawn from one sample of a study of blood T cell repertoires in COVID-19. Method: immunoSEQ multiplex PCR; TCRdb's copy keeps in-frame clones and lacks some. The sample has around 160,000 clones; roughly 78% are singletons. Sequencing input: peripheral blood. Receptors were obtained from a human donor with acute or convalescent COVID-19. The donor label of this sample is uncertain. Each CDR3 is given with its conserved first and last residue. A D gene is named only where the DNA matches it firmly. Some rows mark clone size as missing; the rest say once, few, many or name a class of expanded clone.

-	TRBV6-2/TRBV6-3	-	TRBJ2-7	CASSYSMGTLGPYEQYF	TGTGCCAGCAGTTACTCGATGGGGACACTGGGACCCTACGAGCAGTACTTC
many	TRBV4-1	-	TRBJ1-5	CASSQDAQVGGQPQHF	TGCGCCAGCAGCCAAGATGCACAGGTGGGGGGGCAGCCCCAGCATTTT
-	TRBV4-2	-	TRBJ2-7	CASSQEEEANYEQYF	TGTGCCAGCAGCCAAGAGGAGGAGGCGAACTACGAGCAGTACTTC
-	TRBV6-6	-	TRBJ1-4	CASSPRGSTNEKLFF	TGTGCCAGCAGCCCCCGGGGGTCAACTAATGAAAAACTGTTTTTT
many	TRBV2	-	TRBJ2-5	CASSVMEGETQYF	TGTGCCAGCAGTGTAATGGAGGGGGAGACCCAGTACTTC
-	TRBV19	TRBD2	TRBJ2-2	CASKGGGINANTGELFF	TGTGCCAGTAAGGGCGGGGGGATTAACGCGAACACCGGGGAGCTGTTTTTT
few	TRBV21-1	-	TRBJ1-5	CASSKGRGVSSNQPQHF	TGTGCCAGCAGCAAGGGCAGGGGGGTGAGTAGCAATCAGCCCCAGCATTTT
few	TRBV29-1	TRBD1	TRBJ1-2	CSAGTGFLNYGYTF	TGCAGCGCCGGGACAGGCTTTTTAAACTATGGCTACACCTTC
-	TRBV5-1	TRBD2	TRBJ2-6	CASSFTPSGSSGANVLTF	TGCGCCAGCAGCTTCACTCCTAGCGGGAGCTCTGGGGCCAACGTCCTGACTTTC
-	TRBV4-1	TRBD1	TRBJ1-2	CASSQDRGQGADYGYTF	TGCGCCAGCAGCCAAGATCGCGGGCAGGGGGCGGACTATGGCTACACCTTC
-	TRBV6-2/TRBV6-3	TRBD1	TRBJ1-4	CASSSPAQGQGMKKLFF	TGTGCCAGCAGTTCCCCTGCCCAGGGACAGGGTATGAAAAAACTGTTTTTT
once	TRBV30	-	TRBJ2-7	CAWSGSTYEQYF	TGTGCCTGGAGTGGCAGTACCTACGAGCAGTACTTC
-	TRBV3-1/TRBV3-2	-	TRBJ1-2	CASSQDLSGGYGYTF	TGTGCCAGCAGCCAAGACCTCTCTGGAGGGTATGGCTACACCTTC
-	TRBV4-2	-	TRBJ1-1	CASSHPGDGMNTEAFF	TGTGCCAGCAGCCATCCCGGAGACGGGATGAACACTGAAGCTTTCTTT
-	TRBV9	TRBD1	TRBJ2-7	CASSVASQGAGEQYF	TGTGCCAGCAGCGTAGCATCTCAGGGGGCAGGCGAGCAGTACTTC
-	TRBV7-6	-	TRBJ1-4	CASSLAVQGSATNEKLFF	TGTGCCAGCAGCTTAGCGGTCCAGGGAAGTGCAACTAATGAAAAACTGTTTTTT
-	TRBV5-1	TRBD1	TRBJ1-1	CASSTITGTETFF	TGCGCCAGCAGCACTATTACCGGGACAGAGACTTTCTTT
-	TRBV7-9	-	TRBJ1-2	CASSPSGNGYTF	TGTGCCAGCAGCCCCTCAGGAAATGGCTACACCTTC
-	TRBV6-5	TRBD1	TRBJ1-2	CASRWGQGGEYGYTF	TGTGCCAGCAGGTGGGGACAGGGTGGGGAGTATGGCTACACCTTC